A selection of T cell receptor beta chains follows, all from one sample in a study of OX40 agonist ivuxolimab in advanced cancers. This table comes from immunoSEQ multiplex PCR, and its TCRdb copy is limited to in-frame clones, with some not included. The top ten hold approximately 2% of the sample, which has about 64,000 clones, roughly 82% seen once. The specimen was CD4+ or CD8+ T cells sorted from blood, collected in a trial of the OX40 agonist ivuxolimab. All receptors come from an adult with an advanced solid tumor such as melanoma, head and neck, liver or kidney cancer. The CDR3 runs from the conserved cysteine through the conserved F or W. The order of the fields is J gene, V gene, D gene, clone size, CDR3 protein, CDR3 DNA. D genes are given only for firm matches. Clone size is not always given. Where it is, it says once, few, many or a class for expanded clones.

TRBJ2-7	TRBV6-6	NA	NA	CASSYGQGGYEQYF	TGTGCCAGCAGTTACGGGCAGGGCGGCTACGAGCAGTACTTC
TRBJ2-5	TRBV7-7	NA	NA	CASSLSGLRETQYF	TGTGCCAGCAGCTTATCGGGCCTTCGTGAGACCCAGTACTTC
TRBJ1-4	TRBV19	NA	once	CATGGTGTEKLFF	TGTGCCACCGGTGGGACGGGGACGGAAAAACTGTTTTTT
TRBJ2-3	TRBV19	NA	NA	CASSPQGVNTQYF	TGTGCCAGTAGTCCGCAGGGTGTGAATACGCAGTATTTT
TRBJ1-2	TRBV30	NA	NA	CAWRGGGPGYTF	TGTGCCTGGAGGGGAGGGGGGCCCGGCTACACCTTC
TRBJ2-5	TRBV5-4	TRBD2	NA	CASSLDTSGGAETQYF	TGTGCCAGCAGCTTAGACACTAGCGGGGGGGCGGAGACCCAGTACTTC
TRBJ1-5	TRBV27	NA	NA	CATNTGPTKSPYSNQPQHF	TGTGCCACCAACACGGGGCCGACCAAATCCCCTTATAGCAATCAGCCCCAGCATTTT
TRBJ2-2	TRBV5-5	NA	NA	CASSLGGDTGELFF	TGTGCCAGCAGCTTGGGCGGGGATACCGGGGAGCTGTTTTTT
TRBJ2-1	TRBV7-9	TRBD2	NA	CASSLSGATYNEQFF	TGTGCCAGCAGCTTAAGCGGGGCAACCTACAATGAGCAGTTCTTC
TRBJ2-3	TRBV5-1	TRBD2	NA	CASSNGRAFTDTQYF	TGCGCCAGCAGCAACGGGAGGGCCTTTACAGATACGCAGTATTTT
TRBJ1-2	TRBV5-1	TRBD1	NA	CASSLGDRAIGGYTF	TGCGCCAGCAGCTTGGGAGACAGGGCTATCGGTGGCTACACCTTC
TRBJ1-6	TRBV6-5	NA	NA	CASKDRSNSPLHF	TGTGCCAGCAAGGATCGGTCAAATTCACCCCTCCACTTT
TRBJ2-4	TRBV5-4	TRBD2	NA	CASSFSGRGVKNIQYF	TGTGCCAGCAGCTTCAGCGGGAGGGGTGTGAAAAACATTCAGTACTTC
TRBJ2-3	TRBV7-7	TRBD2	few	CASSLAGVTDTQYF	TGTGCCAGCAGCTTGGCGGGAGTCACAGATACGCAGTATTTT
TRBJ2-1	TRBV7-3	NA	medium-sized	CASSLGFGEQFF	TGTGCCAGCAGCTTAGGATTTGGGGAGCAGTTCTTC
TRBJ1-4	TRBV29-1	NA	NA	CSVEGREREKLFF	TGCAGCGTTGAGGGCAGGGAACGGGAAAAACTGTTTTTT
TRBJ2-5	TRBV30	NA	NA	CAWRTETQYF	TGTGCCTGGAGGACAGAGACCCAGTACTTC
TRBJ1-5	TRBV19	TRBD1	NA	CASSIGQGRVQPQHF	TGTGCCAGTAGTATCGGACAGGGGCGCGTTCAGCCCCAGCATTTT
TRBJ2-5	TRBV6-1	TRBD2	few	CASSEGTGRWETQYF	TGTGCCAGCAGTGAAGGTACCGGGAGGTGGGAGACCCAGTACTTC
TRBJ1-5	TRBV19	NA	NA	CASSLNLFYGGQPQHF	TGTGCCAGTAGTTTGAATCTCTTCTATGGCGGACAGCCCCAGCATTTT
TRBJ1-6	TRBV7-8	NA	NA	CASSLDQGTLSPLHF	TGTGCCAGCAGCTTAGACCAGGGGACACTATCACCCCTCCACTTT
TRBJ1-1	TRBV6-5	NA	NA	CASSKQGRGNTEAFF	TGTGCCAGCAGTAAACAGGGCAGGGGGAACACTGAAGCTTTCTTT
TRBJ2-1	TRBV21-1	NA	NA	CASSKGLESSYNEQFF	TGTGCCAGCAGCAAAGGGCTAGAGAGCTCCTACAATGAGCAGTTCTTC
TRBJ2-7	TRBV28	NA	NA	CASRPVGNYEQYF	TGTGCCAGCAGACCAGTCGGGAACTACGAGCAGTACTTC
TRBJ2-7	TRBV6-6	TRBD2	once	CASSGLAGSSYEQYF	TGTGCCAGCAGTGGACTAGCGGGGAGTTCCTACGAGCAGTACTTC
TRBJ1-2	TRBV4-1	NA	few	CASSPGGQRANYGYTF	TGCGCCAGCAGCCCTGGAGGACAGAGAGCTAACTATGGCTACACCTTC